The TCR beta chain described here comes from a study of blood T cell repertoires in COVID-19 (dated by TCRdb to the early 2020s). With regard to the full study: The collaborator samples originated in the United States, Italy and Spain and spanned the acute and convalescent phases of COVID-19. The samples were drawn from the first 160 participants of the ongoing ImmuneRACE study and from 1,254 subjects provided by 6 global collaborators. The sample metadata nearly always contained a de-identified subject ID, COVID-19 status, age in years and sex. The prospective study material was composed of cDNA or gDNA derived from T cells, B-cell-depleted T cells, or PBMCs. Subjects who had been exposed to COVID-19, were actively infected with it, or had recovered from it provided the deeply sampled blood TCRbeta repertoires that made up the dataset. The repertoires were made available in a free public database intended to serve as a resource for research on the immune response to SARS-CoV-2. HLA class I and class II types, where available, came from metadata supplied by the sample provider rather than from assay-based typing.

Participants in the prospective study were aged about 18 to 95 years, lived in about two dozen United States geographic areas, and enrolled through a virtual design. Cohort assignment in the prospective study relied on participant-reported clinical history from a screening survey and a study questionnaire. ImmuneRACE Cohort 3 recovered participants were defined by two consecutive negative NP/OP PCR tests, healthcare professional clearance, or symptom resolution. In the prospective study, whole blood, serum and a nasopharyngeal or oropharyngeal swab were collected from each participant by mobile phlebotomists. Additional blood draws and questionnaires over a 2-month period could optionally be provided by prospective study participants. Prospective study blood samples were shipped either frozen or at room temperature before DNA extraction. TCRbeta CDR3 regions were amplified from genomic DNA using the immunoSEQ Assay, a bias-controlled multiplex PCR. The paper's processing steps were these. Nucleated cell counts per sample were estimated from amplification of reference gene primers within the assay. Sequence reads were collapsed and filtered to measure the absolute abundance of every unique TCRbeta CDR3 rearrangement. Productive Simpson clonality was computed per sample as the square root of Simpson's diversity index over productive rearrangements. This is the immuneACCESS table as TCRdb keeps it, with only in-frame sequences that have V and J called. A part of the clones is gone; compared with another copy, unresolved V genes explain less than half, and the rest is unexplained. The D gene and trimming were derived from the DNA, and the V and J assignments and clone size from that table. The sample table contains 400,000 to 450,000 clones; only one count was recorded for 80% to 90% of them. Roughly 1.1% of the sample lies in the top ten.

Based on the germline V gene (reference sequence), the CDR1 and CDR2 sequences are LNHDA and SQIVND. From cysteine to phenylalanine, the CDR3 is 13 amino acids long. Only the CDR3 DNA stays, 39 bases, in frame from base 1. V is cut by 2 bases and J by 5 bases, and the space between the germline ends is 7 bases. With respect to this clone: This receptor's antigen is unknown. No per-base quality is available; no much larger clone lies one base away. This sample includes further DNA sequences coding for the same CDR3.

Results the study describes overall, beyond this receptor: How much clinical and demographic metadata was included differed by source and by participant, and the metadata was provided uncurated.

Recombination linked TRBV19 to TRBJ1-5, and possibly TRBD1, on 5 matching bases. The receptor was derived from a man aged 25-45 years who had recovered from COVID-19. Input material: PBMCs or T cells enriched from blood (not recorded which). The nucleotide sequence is TGTGCCAGTAGTATACAAGGGGATCAGCCCCAGCATTTT. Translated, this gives CASSIQGDQPQHF. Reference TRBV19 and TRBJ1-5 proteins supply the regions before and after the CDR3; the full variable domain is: DGGITQSPKYLFRKEGQNVTLSCEQNLNHDAMYWYRQDPGQGLRLIYYSQIVNDFQKGDIAEGYSVSREKKESFPLTVTSAQKNPTAFYLCASSIQGDQPQHFGDGTRLSIL.